Presented here are 8 T cell receptor beta chains from one specimen sequenced in a study of cytomegalovirus exposure and HLA in healthy donors. Vbeta (60) and Jbeta (13) primers were used in the PCR. Sequenced by immunoSEQ multiplex PCR; TCRdb stores in-frame clones only, minus some. The sample includes around 170,000 clones, roughly 79% of them seen just once. The specimen sequenced was PBMCs. Receptors originate from a man in his forties in good health and CMV-seronegative.

The CDR3 loop reads CASSLQGLASYEQYF. The CDR3 bases are TGCGCCAGCAGCTTGCAGGGACTGGCATCCTACGAGCAGTACTTC. The chain employs TRBV5-1 and TRBJ2-7, with a tentative D call TRBD2 (6 bases). The CDR3 is made up of 15 amino acids. Germline values: CDR1 SGHRS, CDR2 YFSETQ. V lost 1 base, J lost 1 base, and 12 bases lay in between. Full variable domain (rest looked up from reference TRBV5-1 and TRBJ2-7): KAGVTQTPRYLIKTRGQQVTLSCSPISGHRSVSWYQQTPGQGLQFLFEYFSETQRNKGNFPGRFSGRQFSNSRSEMNVSTLELGDSALYLCASSLQGLASYEQYFGPGTRLTVT.

The V gene is TRBV7-2, the J gene TRBJ2-7, with TRBD2 identical over 13 bases. J lost 3 bases, V lost 6 bases, and 5 bases had no gene match. The CDR3 spans 15 residues. Germline assignment: CDR1 SGHTA and CDR2 FQGNSA. The CDR3 region is CASRKGLAGDYEQYF. CDR3 in DNA: TGTGCCAGCAGAAAAGGACTAGCGGGGGACTACGAGCAGTACTTC. The variable domain in full, completed from reference TRBV7-2 and TRBJ2-7, reads GAGVSQSPSNKVTEKGKDVELRCDPISGHTALYWYRQSLGQGLEFLIYFQGNSAPDKSGLPSDRFSAERTGGSVSTLTIQRTQQEDSAVYLCASRKGLAGDYEQYFGPGTRLTVT.

This clone showed up just a few times. V and J are TRBV9 and TRBJ2-3; no firm D call. The CDR3 totals 12 residues. Germline V CDR1 and CDR2: SGDLS, YYNGEE. With 4 bases removed from V and 8 bases from J, the gap between germline ends came to 11 bases. The CDR3 reads CASSPIGGTQYF. In nucleotides, the CDR3 is TGTGCCAGCAGCCCAATAGGCGGTACGCAGTATTTT. Drawing the rest from reference TRBV9 and TRBJ2-3, the complete variable domain is DSGVTQTPKHLITATGQRVTLRCSPRSGDLSVYWYQQSLDQGLQFLIQYYNGEERAKGNILERFSAQQFPDLHSELNLSSLELGDSALYFCASSPIGGTQYFGPGTRLTVL.

This clone has a single count. The chain has TRBV19 and TRBJ2-3, with 7 nucleotides matching TRBD1. V lost 7 bases and J lost 0; bases outside the gene matches: 4. Germline loops: CDR1 LNHDA, CDR2 SQIVND (reference sequence). The CDR3 consists of 14 residues. CDR3 nucleotide sequence: TGTGCCAGTACGCGACAGGGAAGCACAGATACGCAGTATTTT. Protein: CASTRQGSTDTQYF.

The rearrangement joins TRBV6-1 to TRBJ1-2; D gene unclear. V dropped 6 bases and J dropped 5 bases, with 13 bases sitting between them. CDR1 and CDR2 (germline): MNHNS, SASEGT. This CDR3 is 13 amino acids long. The CDR3 is CASSPGGSYGYTF. The CDR3 DNA is TGTGCCAGCAGCCCAGGAGGTTCGTATGGCTACACCTTC.

The table lists this clone with a few counts. This chain joins TRBV9 and TRBJ2-1; 13 nucleotides align to TRBD2. Germline loops: CDR1 SGDLS, CDR2 YYNGEE. After removal of 4 bases from V and 8 bases from J, the junction contained 9 bases not matched to a gene. This CDR3 comprises 16 residues. CDR3 coding DNA: TGTGCCAGCAGCCCCTGGACTAGCGGGAGTAATGATGAGCAGTTCTTC. The encoded protein is CASSPWTSGSNDEQFF. The variable domain in full, with the rest retrieved from reference TRBV9 and TRBJ2-1, is DSGVTQTPKHLITATGQRVTLRCSPRSGDLSVYWYQQSLDQGLQFLIQYYNGEERAKGNILERFSAQQFPDLHSELNLSSLELGDSALYFCASSPWTSGSNDEQFFGPGTRLTVL.

CDR3 amino acids: CASSEEGLAVYEQYF. The DNA of the CDR3 is TGTGCCAGCAGTGAAGAAGGACTAGCGGTCTACGAGCAGTACTTC. The chain is built from TRBV2 and TRBJ2-7, with 10 positions matching TRBD2. V gave up 1 base and J gave up 3 bases; unmatched junction bases: 3. CDR1 is SNHLY and CDR2 is FYNNEI in the germline V gene. The CDR3 contains 15 residues. The variable domain in full, with the rest retrieved from reference TRBV2 and TRBJ2-7, is EPEVTQTPSHQVTQMGQEVILRCVPISNHLYFYWYRQILGQKVEFLVSFYNNEISEKSEIFDDQFSVERPDGSNFTLKIRSTKLEDSAMYFCASSEEGLAVYEQYFGPGTRLTVT.

Only a few counts were recorded for this clone. V usage is TRBV30 and J usage is TRBJ1-1; 8 nucleotides agree with TRBD1. From germline, CDR1 is GTSNPN and CDR2 SVGIG (reference sequence). V lost 4 bases to trimming and J lost 4 bases; unmatched junction nucleotides: 2. The CDR3 totals 12 residues. CDR3 amino acids: CAWTRGLTEAFF. CDR3 bases: TGTGCCTGGACCAGGGGGCTCACTGAAGCTTTCTTT.